This TCR beta chain came from a study of OX40 agonist ivuxolimab in advanced cancers. As for the study in general: Patients received ivuxolimab, an agonistic anti-OX40 (CD134) antibody. It was permissible to have had prior anti-PD-1, anti-PD-L1 or anti-CTLA-4 therapy, and around 40% had some.

Germline V gene lookup returns CDR1 MDHEN and CDR2 SYDVKM. The length of the CDR3 is 13 residues. The data were produced by immunoSEQ multiplex PCR, yet TCRdb's version contains in-frame clones alone and is incomplete. The table records fewer than 200,000 clones, approximately 94% of them present only once. This chain uses TRBV28 with TRBJ2-5; tentatively, D is TRBD1 or TRBD2 (5 bases each). Gene TRBJ2-7 matches the end of the DNA better, so the J call may be wrong. The material sequenced was CD4+ or CD8+ T cells sorted from blood, taken in a trial of the OX40 agonist ivuxolimab. The clonotype comes from an adult with an advanced solid tumor such as melanoma, head and neck, liver or kidney cancer. The CDR3 nucleotides are TGTGCCAGGGGACCGAGCGCCCCCTACGAGCAGTACTTC. Its translation is CARGPSAPYEQYF.